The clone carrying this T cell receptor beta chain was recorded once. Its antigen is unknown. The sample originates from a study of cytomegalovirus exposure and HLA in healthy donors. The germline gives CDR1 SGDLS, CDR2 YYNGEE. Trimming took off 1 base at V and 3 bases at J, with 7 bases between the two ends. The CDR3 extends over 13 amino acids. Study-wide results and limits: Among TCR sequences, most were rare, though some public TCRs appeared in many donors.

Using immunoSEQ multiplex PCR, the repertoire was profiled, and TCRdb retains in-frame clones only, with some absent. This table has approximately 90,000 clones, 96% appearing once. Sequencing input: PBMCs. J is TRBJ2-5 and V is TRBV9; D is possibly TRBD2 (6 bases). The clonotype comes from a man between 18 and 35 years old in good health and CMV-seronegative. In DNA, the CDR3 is TGTGCCAGCAGCGTATGGGGGGAAGAGACCCAGTACTTC. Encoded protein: CASSVWGEETQYF.